This T cell receptor beta chain was identified in a study of shared clonotypes between healthy human individuals. Only in-frame clones appear in the TCRdb table, and some are missing; sequencing was by immunoSEQ multiplex PCR. The sample gives about 2 million clones, 85% to 95% of which show up once; 0.85% to 1.2% is in the top ten. As regards this clone: Antigen: not known.

As defined, naive CD8 cells were CD45RO-negative and positively selected for CCR7, with terminally differentiated effector memory CD45RA+ cells excluded. Healthy and HIV-negative, the adult donors had no recent acute infections or vaccinations. V dropped 4 bases and J dropped 5 bases, with 23 bases sitting between them. Germline-derived CDR1 and CDR2 are SEHNR and FQNEAQ (reference sequence). The CDR3 is 18 amino acids. Study observations and caveats: It was anticipated that sequencing depth would influence how many clonotypes donors shared.

The clonotype comes from a man younger than 35 in good health. Sequencing input: naive CD8+ T cells sorted from blood. The chain employs TRBV7-9 and TRBJ2-2; TRBD1 might be the D (6 bases). CDR3 protein: CASSSPDSVIEPTGELFF. CDR3 DNA: TGTGCCAGCAGCTCGCCGGACAGCGTGATAGAACCGACCGGGGAGCTGTTTTTT.